Following are 21 T cell receptor beta chains from one sample sequenced in a study of T cells in Graves' hyperthyroidism and ophthalmopathy (dated by TCRdb to the late 2010s). The method behind the library was multiplex PCR. Sequencing instrument: Illumina HiSeq 2000. TCR beta CDR3 regions were amplified from RNA transcripts. For the first round of RT-PCR on the TCR CDR3, the HTBI primer set was used together with the Qiagen OneStep RT-PCR kit. TCRdb reran the public reads through fastp at Q25 and MiXCR, keeping productive beta chains. Every distinct CDR3 protein forms one entry, paired with its most common genes and DNA. The sample contains hundreds of thousands of distinct CDR3 sequences, roughly a quarter of them found a single time. Of the sample, 11% falls within the top ten clones. The source material was blood. Receptors originate from a woman aged 25-40 years with Graves' ophthalmopathy.

This clonotype has a count of ten or more. This chain connects TRBV12-3 or TRBV12-4 to TRBJ1-1; 10 bases fit TRBD1. V trimming: 5 bases; J trimming: 7 bases; junction bases outside the gene matches: 7. CDR3 length: 14 residues. The CDR3 region is CASSRTGGFIEAFF. The CDR3 region has the DNA TGTGCCAGCAGTCGGACAGGGGGTTTTATTGAAGCTTTCTTT.

This clonotype was seen more than once but under ten times. The chain carries TRBV14 and TRBJ1-1; unclear D gene. Deletions cut 4 bases from V and 3 bases from J, with 18 bases between. Per germline, CDR1 SGHDN and CDR2 FVKESK. The CDR3 runs 16 residues. The DNA for the CDR3 is TGTGCCAGCAGCCCAGGACCGTTCCGATCGGACACTGAAGCTTTCTTT. Protein sequence: CASSPGPFRSDTEAFF.

The rearrangement links TRBV4-1 to TRBJ1-1, with D possibly being TRBD1 (5 bases). The V end lost 4 bases, the J end lost 0 bases, and 15 bases lay between the germline ends. The CDR3 extends over 16 amino acids. Germline lookup yields CDR1 MGHRA and CDR2 YSYEKL. The chain's CDR3 is CASSPTRTNMNTEAFF. CDR3 bases: TGCGCCAGCAGCCCGACCCGGACAAACATGAACACTGAAGCTTTCTTT.

This chain links TRBV19 with TRBJ1-2, with D possibly matching TRBD1 (6 bases). Germline V gene sequence: CDR1 LNHDA, CDR2 SQIVND (reference sequence). The CDR3 is 12 amino acids. Trimming took off 7 bases at V and 8 bases at J, with 14 bases between the two ends. The DNA for the CDR3 is TGTGCCAGTAATTCCGGGGGCGGAGGCTACACCTTC. This codes for CASNSGGGGYTF.

On this clonotype itself: Just one base apart from a much larger clone, this may be a read error. This CDR3 is missing its conserved last phenylalanine or tryptophan, likely due to a read error. The genes are TRBV5-6 and TRBJ1-1; no clear D. Germline CDR1 SGHDT, CDR2 YYEEEE. Trimming took off 7 bases at V and 4 bases at J, with 11 bases between the two ends. The CDR3 length is 12 residues. The DNA for the CDR3 is TGTGCCAGCCATGGATACGGCACTGAAGCTTTCGTT. It translates to CASHGYGTEAFV.

This clonotype came up a few times. The chain recombines TRBV5-1 with TRBJ1-1, with D uncertain. In germline, CDR1 is SGHRS, CDR2 YFSETQ. This CDR3 region has 14 residues. The V gene lost 3 bases and the J gene lost 1 base, with 10 bases spanning the gap. CDR3 coding DNA: TGCGCCAGCAGCTCCGGGATAACGAACACTGAAGCTTTCTTT. It translates to CASSSGITNTEAFF.

This clonotype showed up many times. V is TRBV25-1 and J is TRBJ2-5; D remains ambiguous. Germline V lookup: CDR1 MGHDK, CDR2 SYGVNS. The CDR3 is made up of 15 amino acids. V gave up 2 bases and J gave up 2 bases, with 12 bases separating them. For the CDR3, the DNA is TGTGCCAGCAGTGAAGTCGGTCCCAGGCAAGAGACCCAGTACTTC. Its translation is CASSEVGPRQETQYF.

This clonotype came up a few times. This chain links TRBV4-2 with TRBJ2-2; D uncertain. From germline, CDR1 is LGHNA and CDR2 YNFKEQ. CDR3 size: 16 residues. Between the trimmed V and J ends, which lost 1 base and 6 bases, there was a span of 15 bases. The CDR3 here is CASSQVPSGYPGELFF. CDR3 DNA: TGTGCCAGCAGCCAAGTACCTAGTGGTTATCCCGGGGAGCTGTTTTTT.

V and J are TRBV29-1 and TRBJ1-5; TRBD1 is a possible D gene (5 bases). This CDR3 has 12 residues. CDR1 is SQVTM, CDR2 ANQGSEA, per germline. DNA of the CDR3: TGCAGTGCTGGGGGGATCAATCAGCCCCAGCATTTT. It is translated as CSAGGINQPQHF.

This clonotype appeared many times. The chain couples TRBV27 to TRBJ2-7; the D gene is possibly TRBD1 (6 bases). Germline V gene sequence: CDR1 MNHEY, CDR2 SMNVEV (reference sequence). Trimming stripped 3 bases from V and 4 bases from J, with 10 bases between. The CDR3 has 13 residues. CDR3: CASSFPGAYEQYF. DNA of the CDR3: TGTGCCAGCAGTTTCCCAGGGGCGTACGAGCAGTACTTC.

J is TRBJ2-7 and V is TRBV12-3 or TRBV12-4; 7 positions agree with TRBD1. V lost 7 bases to trimming and J lost 2 bases; unmatched junction nucleotides: 8. CDR3 length: 14 residues. In nucleotides, the CDR3 is TGTGCCAGCACCAACAGGGACAGTCCCTACGAGCAGTACTTC. Translation: CASTNRDSPYEQYF.

This sequence joins TRBV6-2 or TRBV6-3 and TRBJ1-5, with 12 positions matching TRBD1. This CDR3 region has 18 residues. Germline CDR1 MNHEY, CDR2 SVGEGT. After removal of 6 bases from V and 3 bases from J, the junction contained 12 bases not matched to a gene. The CDR3 nucleotides read TGTGCCAGCAGCACCGGGACAGGGGGCTACTTGGACAATCAGCCCCAGCATTTT. Its translation: CASSTGTGGYLDNQPQHF.

V and J are TRBV19 and TRBJ2-7, with D tentatively TRBD2 (6 bases). Germline loops: CDR1 LNHDA, CDR2 SQIVND (reference sequence). Trimming left V 5 bases short and J 4 bases short, with 9 bases between. This CDR3 comprises 12 residues. The CDR3 nucleotides read TGTGCCAGTAGTGCGGGGTATTACGAGCAGTACTTC. Encoded protein: CASSAGYYEQYF.

This clonotype was found a few times. J is TRBJ2-5 and V is TRBV7-8, with 7 bases that match TRBD2. Per the germline V gene, CDR1 is SGHVS and CDR2 is FQNEAQ. The ends lost 4 bases at V and 5 bases at J; junction bases unmatched: 16. CDR3 length: 17 amino acids. CDR3 sequence reads: CASSSLGGRERTETQYF. The DNA for the CDR3 is TGTGCCAGCAGCTCCCTCGGGGGGAGGGAGAGGACGGAGACCCAGTACTTC.

Ten or more counts support this clonotype. The V call is TRBV20-1, the J call TRBJ1-5; 7 nucleotides match TRBD1. This CDR3 has 17 amino acids. Trimming removed 0 bases from V and 2 bases from J; junction bases left unmatched: 10. CDR1 and CDR2 (germline): DFQATT, SNEGSKA (reference sequence). As DNA, the CDR3 is TGCAGTGCTAGAGACCCCTTCGGAGGGGGCGGCAATCAGCCCCAGCATTTT. Protein sequence: CSARDPFGGGGNQPQHF.

In its sample, this clonotype was seen many times. The rearrangement links TRBV13 to TRBJ2-5; D not resolved. Deletions cut 0 bases from V and 5 bases from J, with 7 bases between. Germline lookup yields CDR1 PRHDT and CDR2 FYEKMQ (reference sequence). The CDR3 sequence is 13 residues long. The CDR3 loop is CASSLGMLETQYF. The CDR3 DNA is TGTGCCAGCAGCTTAGGGATGTTGGAGACCCAGTACTTC.

J is TRBJ2-7 and V is TRBV6-1, with 9 bases fitting TRBD1. Germline CDR1 and CDR2: MNHNS and SASEGT. Germline trimming cut 6 bases from V and 5 bases from J; bases unmatched to any gene: 8. CDR3 length: 14 residues. CDR3 amino acids: CASRAGTGIDEQYF. Here the CDR3 DNA reads TGTGCCAGCAGAGCCGGGACAGGGATTGACGAGCAGTACTTC.

Remarks on this clonotype: A clone one base away is much larger, so this may be a read error. CDR3 coding DNA: TGTGCCAGCAGTAGAGGACAGGGGAGCTCCTACGAGCAGTACGTC. The encoded protein is CASSRGQGSSYEQYV. The V and J genes are TRBV6-1 and TRBJ2-7, with 9 bases identical to TRBD1. The CDR3 is made up of 15 amino acids. From germline, CDR1 is MNHNS and CDR2 SASEGT. The junction had 5 bases not matched to a gene; V was cut back by 5 bases and J by 0 bases.

In the case of this clonotype: Since the CDR3 does not end with the conserved phenylalanine or tryptophan, this likely comes from a read error. The rearrangement joins TRBV29-1 to TRBJ1-1, with TRBD1 matching over 11 bases. CDR1 is SQVTM, CDR2 ANQGSEA, per germline. V shed 0 bases, J shed 3 bases, and the junction held 18 bases outside the gene matches. This CDR3 is 20 amino acids long. This CDR3 reads CSVEDRFADRGRGEDTEAFV. The CDR3 nucleotides are TGCAGCGTTGAAGACCGCTTCGCGGACAGGGGGCGCGGTGAGGACACTGAAGCTTTCGTT.

The chain joins TRBV6-1 to TRBJ1-2, with D uncertain. The germline V gene encodes CDR1 MNHNS and CDR2 SASEGT. The CDR3 covers 14 residues. V lost 2 bases and J lost 4, with 11 bases in between. CDR3 in amino acids: CASSESGLTYGYTF. The CDR3, as DNA: TGTGCCAGCAGTGAATCCGGACTCACCTATGGCTACACCTTC.

For this clonotype: The final CDR3 position lacks the conserved phenylalanine or tryptophan, pointing to a likely read error. V is TRBV6-2 or TRBV6-3 and J is TRBJ2-7; D is possibly TRBD1 or TRBD2 (6 bases each). Trimming left V 6 bases short and J 0 bases short, with 15 bases between. From germline, CDR1 is MNHEY and CDR2 SVGEGT. This CDR3 comprises 15 residues. Here the CDR3 reads CASSSRRGNSYEQYL. The CDR3 coding sequence is TGTGCCAGCAGCTCCCGGAGGGGGAACTCCTACGAGCAGTACCTC.